This T cell receptor beta chain was profiled in a study of blood T cell repertoires in COVID-19. Overall study context: Researchers got acute and convalescent COVID-19 samples from the United States, Italy and Spain.

CDR1 and CDR2 (germline): KGHSH, LQKENI. With V trimmed by 3 bases and J by 4 bases, 6 bases remained unmatched. This CDR3 is built from 15 residues. Assay: immunoSEQ multiplex PCR; the TCRdb copy retains only in-frame clones and omits some. The sample lists fewer than 80,000 clones, roughly nine tenths occurring once. Sequenced sample: peripheral blood. This TCR came from a human donor in a cohort sampled during active COVID-19. The chain combines TRBV18 with TRBJ2-7, with TRBD2 matching over 10 bases. The CDR3 loop reads CASSPGASGSYEQYF. For the CDR3, the DNA is TGTGCCAGCTCACCGGGCGCTAGCGGGAGTTACGAGCAGTACTTC.